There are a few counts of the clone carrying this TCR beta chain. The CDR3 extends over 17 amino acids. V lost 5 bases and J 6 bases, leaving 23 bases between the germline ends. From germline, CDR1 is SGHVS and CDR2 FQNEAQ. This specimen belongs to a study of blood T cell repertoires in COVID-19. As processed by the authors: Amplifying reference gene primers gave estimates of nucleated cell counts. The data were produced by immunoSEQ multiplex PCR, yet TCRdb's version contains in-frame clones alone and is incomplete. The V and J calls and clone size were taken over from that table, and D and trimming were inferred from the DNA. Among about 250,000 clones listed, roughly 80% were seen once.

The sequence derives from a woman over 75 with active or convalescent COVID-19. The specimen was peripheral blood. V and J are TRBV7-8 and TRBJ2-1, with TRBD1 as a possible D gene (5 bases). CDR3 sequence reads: CASSPTRLWGSGNEQFF. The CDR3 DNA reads TGTGCCAGCAGCCCCACAAGGTTGTGGGGCTCTGGCAATGAGCAGTTCTTC.